A selection of T cell receptor beta chains follows, all from one sample in a study of blood T cell repertoires in COVID-19. Profiled with immunoSEQ multiplex PCR; TCRdb holds only in-frame clones, not every one. The sample holds around 190,000 clones, roughly 84% seen once. Sequencing was performed on PBMCs or T cells enriched from blood (not recorded which). The source is a woman aged 30 to 39 who had been exposed to COVID-19. The CDR3 runs from the conserved cysteine through the conserved F or W. Fields, in order: D gene, clone size, J gene, V gene, CDR3 DNA, CDR3 protein. The D gene is left open where the match is weak. Some rows have no size entry. The others give once, few or many, or a class for an expanded clone.

>-|-|TRBJ1-5|TRBV19
TGTGCCAGTAGTATAGCCGGACAGCTTAATCAGCCCCAGCATTTT
CASSIAGQLNQPQHF
>-|-|TRBJ2-3|TRBV7-2
TGTGCCAGCAGCTTACCCCTAGCCGGGCAAGATACGCAGTATTTT
CASSLPLAGQDTQYF
>-|-|TRBJ1-2|TRBV10-3
TGTGCCACCCAGGGTCAGGCCAGGGGTGACGGCTACACCTTC
CATQGQARGDGYTF
>TRBD1|few|TRBJ1-2|TRBV11-2
TGTGCCAGCAGCTCCACGACAGGGGGTTTAGAAGGCTACACCTTC
CASSSTTGGLEGYTF
>-|-|TRBJ1-1|TRBV19
TGTGCCAGTAGTGTGTTGGGGCCCATGGGCACTGAAGCTTTCTTT
CASSVLGPMGTEAFF
>TRBD1|-|TRBJ1-3|TRBV27
TGTGCCAGCAGTTTAAGGCCGGGACAGGGAGTCTCTGGAAACACCATATATTTT
CASSLRPGQGVSGNTIYF
>TRBD1|-|TRBJ1-3|TRBV12-3/TRBV12-4
TGTGCCAGCAGCCAGGGACAGGGGGACACCATATATTTT
CASSQGQGDTIYF
>-|-|TRBJ2-1|TRBV7-9
TGTGCCAGCAGCTTAGAGCATGAGCAGTTCTTC
CASSLEHEQFF
>TRBD1|-|TRBJ1-6|TRBV19
TGTGCCAGTAGGGATTTGACAGGGGGCAAATTGAACTCACCCCTCCACTTT
CASRDLTGGKLNSPLHF
>TRBD2|once|TRBJ2-7|TRBV9
TGTGCCAGCAGCGCCGGGACTAGCGGGGGCACTTCTAGGCAGTACTTC
CASSAGTSGGTSRQYF
>-|-|TRBJ1-1|TRBV6-2/TRBV6-3
TGTGCCAGCAGTTACTCGACGGTCAGGGGTGGCACTGAAGCTTTCTTT
CASSYSTVRGGTEAFF
>-|few|TRBJ2-5|TRBV15
TGTGCCACCAGCGTAAGTGGCGGGGCAGGGGAGACCCAGTACTTC
CATSVSGGAGETQYF
>-|-|TRBJ1-4|TRBV27
TGTGCCAGCAGTAATGATCCGGGACAAAGAGAAAAACTGTTTTTT
CASSNDPGQREKLFF
>TRBD1|-|TRBJ2-6|TRBV7-3
TGTGCCAGCAGCTTAAAGCCCCAAAACCGGGACAGAAGCCCCTCTGGGGCCAACGTCCTGACTTTC
CASSLKPQNRDRSPSGANVLTF
>-|-|TRBJ1-5|TRBV4-3
TGCGCCAGCAGCCAGATCCTAGATAGCAATCAGCCCCAGCATTTT
CASSQILDSNQPQHF
>TRBD1|-|TRBJ1-1|TRBV12-5
TGTGCTAGTGGGACAGGGAAGAACACTGAAGCTTTCTTT
CASGTGKNTEAFF
>TRBD1|-|TRBJ1-4|TRBV5-1
TGCGCCAGCAGGGTTGGACAGGGGACTAATGAAAAACTGTTTTTT
CASRVGQGTNEKLFF
>TRBD1|-|TRBJ2-1|TRBV9
TGTGCCAGCAGCGCCGGGACAGACAATGAGCAGTTCTTC
CASSAGTDNEQFF
>TRBD1|-|TRBJ1-1|TRBV5-5
TGTGCCAGCAGCGGAAGGGACAGGGTGTGGGGTATGAACACTGAAGCTTTCTTT
CASSGRDRVWGMNTEAFF
>-|medium-sized|TRBJ1-2|TRBV21-1
TGTGCCAGCAGCACAGGGGATGGCTACACCTTC
CASSTGDGYTF
>-|-|TRBJ1-1|TRBV6-5
TGTGCCAGCAGTTACTCGAGTACTTTGAACACTGAAGCTTTCTTT
CASSYSSTLNTEAFF
>TRBD2|-|TRBJ2-7|TRBV19
TGTGCCAGTAGTTCTGTAGCGGGGAAGTCCTACGAGCAGTACTTC
CASSSVAGKSYEQYF
>-|few|TRBJ2-7|TRBV19
TGTGCCAGTAGTATTGGGAGTGCTGGATCCTACGAGCAGTACTTC
CASSIGSAGSYEQYF
>TRBD1|-|TRBJ1-1|TRBV7-6
TGTGCCAGCAGCCCACAACAGGGGCTGAACACTGAAGCTTTCTTT
CASSPQQGLNTEAFF
>TRBD1|-|TRBJ1-1|TRBV27
TGTGCCAGCAGTTTATTCGCACAGGGGTCGGAAGCTTTCTTT
CASSLFAQGSEAFF
>-|-|TRBJ1-3|TRBV6-5
TGTGCCAGCATCTCGGGGTGGGGTCTTGGAAACACCATATATTTT
CASISGWGLGNTIYF
>-|-|TRBJ2-5|TRBV7-2
TGTGCCAGCAGCTTAGTTGCGGGGGCGCAAGAGACCCAGTACTTC
CASSLVAGAQETQYF
>-|-|TRBJ2-3|TRBV20-1
TGCAGTGCTAGTAAGGTTAGGGGCCTTTCCATCGTCACAGATACGCAGTATTTT
CSASKVRGLSIVTDTQYF
>TRBD1|-|TRBJ2-1|TRBV7-6
TGTGCCAGCAGCACCCTCGACAGGGATGAGCAGTTCTTC
CASSTLDRDEQFF
>TRBD2|-|TRBJ2-5|TRBV9
TGTGCCAGCAGCCCGCGGGGGGCGATACAAGAGACCCAGTACTTC
CASSPRGAIQETQYF
>-|-|TRBJ2-1|TRBV24-1
TGTGCCACCAGTGACGTAACAGGGCGCGATGAGCAGTTCTTC
CATSDVTGRDEQFF
>TRBD1|-|TRBJ1-3|TRBV18
TGTGCCAGCTCACCACCCGGGACAGGGCGAAACACCATATATTTT
CASSPPGTGRNTIYF
>TRBD1|-|TRBJ2-1|TRBV7-9
TGTGCCAGCAGCTTAGGGACAGGCTCCTACAATGAGCAGTTCTTC
CASSLGTGSYNEQFF
>-|-|TRBJ2-1|TRBV11-2
TGTGCCAGCAGCTCGTCCCGTGAGCAGTTCTTC
CASSSSREQFF
>TRBD1|few|TRBJ1-5|TRBV18
TGTGCCAGCTCCCAACAGGGGTGGACTCAGCCCCAGCATTTT
CASSQQGWTQPQHF
>-|-|TRBJ1-2|TRBV2
TGTGCCAGCAGTGAATTCCGAGGGGGTGGCTACACCTTC
CASSEFRGGGYTF
>TRBD2|-|TRBJ2-3|TRBV3-1/TRBV3-2
TGTGCCAGCAGCCAAGATCGGGGGGTATCAGATACGCAGTATTTT
CASSQDRGVSDTQYF
>-|-|TRBJ1-1|TRBV18
TGTGCCAGCTCCGAACAGGGAGAGAACACTGAAGCTTTCTTT
CASSEQGENTEAFF
>-|-|TRBJ1-2|TRBV7-8
TGTGCCAGCAGCTTAGAATTGGCAGGGCCAGTACTAAACTATGGCTACACCTTC
CASSLELAGPVLNYGYTF
>-|few|TRBJ1-1|TRBV5-6
TGTGCCAGCAGCTTGGAGGCGGGGAGGAGGACTGAAGCTTTCTTT
CASSLEAGRRTEAFF
>-|many|TRBJ2-7|TRBV2
TGTGCCAGCGGGCGCTACGAGCAGTACTTC
CASGRYEQYF
>-|-|TRBJ1-2|TRBV4-1
TGCGCCAGCAGCCCCAGAGCAGCAGGGGACGATGGCTACACCTTC
CASSPRAAGDDGYTF